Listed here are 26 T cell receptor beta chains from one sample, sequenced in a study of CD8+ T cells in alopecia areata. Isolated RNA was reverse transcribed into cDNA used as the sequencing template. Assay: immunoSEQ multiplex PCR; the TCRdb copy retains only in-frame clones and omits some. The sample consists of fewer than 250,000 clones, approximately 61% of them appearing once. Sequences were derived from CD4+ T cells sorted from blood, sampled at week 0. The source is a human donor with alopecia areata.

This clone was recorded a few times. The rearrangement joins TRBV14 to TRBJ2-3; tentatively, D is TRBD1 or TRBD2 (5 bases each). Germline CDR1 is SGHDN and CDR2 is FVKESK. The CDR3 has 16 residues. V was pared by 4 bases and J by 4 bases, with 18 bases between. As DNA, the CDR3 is TGTGCCAGCAGCCTCCGGGACGACGCTCGCGCAGATACGCAGTATTTT. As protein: CASSLRDDARADTQYF.

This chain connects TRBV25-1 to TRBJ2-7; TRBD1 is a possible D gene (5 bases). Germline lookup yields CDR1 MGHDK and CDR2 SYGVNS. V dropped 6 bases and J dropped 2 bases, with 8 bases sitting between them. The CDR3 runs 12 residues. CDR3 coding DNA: TGTGCCAGCAGCCAGGGCCCCTACGAGCAGTACTTC. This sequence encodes CASSQGPYEQYF.

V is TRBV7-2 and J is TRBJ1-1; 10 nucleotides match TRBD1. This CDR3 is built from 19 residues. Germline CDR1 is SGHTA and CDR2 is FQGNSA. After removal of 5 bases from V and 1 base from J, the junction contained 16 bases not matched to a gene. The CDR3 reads CASSPHDMGDRGPNTEAFF. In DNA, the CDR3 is TGTGCCAGCAGCCCCCATGATATGGGGGACAGGGGCCCGAACACTGAAGCTTTCTTT.

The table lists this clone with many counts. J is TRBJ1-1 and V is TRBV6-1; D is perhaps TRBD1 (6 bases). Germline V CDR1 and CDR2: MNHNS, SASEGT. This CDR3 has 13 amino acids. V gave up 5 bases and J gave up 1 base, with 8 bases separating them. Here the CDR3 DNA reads TGTGCCAGCAGTCAGACAGGGAACACTGAAGCTTTCTTT. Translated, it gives CASSQTGNTEAFF.

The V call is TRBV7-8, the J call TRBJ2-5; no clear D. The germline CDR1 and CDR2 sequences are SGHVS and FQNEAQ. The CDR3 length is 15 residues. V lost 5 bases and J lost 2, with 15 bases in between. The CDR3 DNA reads TGTGCCAGCAGCCTCGGGTGGGCAGTTCAAGAGACCCAGTACTTC. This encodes CASSLGWAVQETQYF.

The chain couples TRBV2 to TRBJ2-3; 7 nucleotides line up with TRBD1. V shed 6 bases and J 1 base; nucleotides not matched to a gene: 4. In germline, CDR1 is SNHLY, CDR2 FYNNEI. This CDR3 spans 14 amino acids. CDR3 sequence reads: CASSPGTGTDTQYF. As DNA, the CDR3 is TGTGCCAGCAGCCCCGGGACAGGCACAGATACGCAGTATTTT.

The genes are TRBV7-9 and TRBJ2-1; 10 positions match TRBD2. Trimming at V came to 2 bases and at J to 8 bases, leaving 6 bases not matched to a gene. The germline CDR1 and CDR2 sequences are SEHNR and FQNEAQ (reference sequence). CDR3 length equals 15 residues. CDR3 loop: CASSLSSSGRDEQFF. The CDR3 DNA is TGTGCCAGCAGCTTAAGTTCTAGCGGGAGAGATGAGCAGTTCTTC.

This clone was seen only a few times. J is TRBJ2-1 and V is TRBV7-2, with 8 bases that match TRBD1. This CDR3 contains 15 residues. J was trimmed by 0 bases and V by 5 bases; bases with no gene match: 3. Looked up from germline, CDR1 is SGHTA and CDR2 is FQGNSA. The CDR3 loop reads CASSVGQGSYNEQFF. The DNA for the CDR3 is TGTGCCAGCAGCGTCGGACAGGGCTCCTACAATGAGCAGTTCTTC.

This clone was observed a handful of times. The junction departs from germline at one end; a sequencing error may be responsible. The CDR3 is CASGASLHLIF. The CDR3 DNA is TGTGCCAGCGGGGCTTCCCTCCATCTTATCTTC. The rearrangement uses TRBV7-8 and TRBJ2-1, with a weak D call TRBD1 (5 bases). The CDR3 runs to 11 residues. CDR1 and CDR2 from the germline V gene are SGHVS and FQNEAQ.

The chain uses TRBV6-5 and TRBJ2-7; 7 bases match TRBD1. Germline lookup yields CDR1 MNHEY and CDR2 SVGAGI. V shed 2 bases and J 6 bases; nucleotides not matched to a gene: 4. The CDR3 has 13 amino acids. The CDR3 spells CASSYRQGREQYF. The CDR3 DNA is TGTGCCAGCAGTTACCGACAGGGTCGCGAGCAGTACTTC.

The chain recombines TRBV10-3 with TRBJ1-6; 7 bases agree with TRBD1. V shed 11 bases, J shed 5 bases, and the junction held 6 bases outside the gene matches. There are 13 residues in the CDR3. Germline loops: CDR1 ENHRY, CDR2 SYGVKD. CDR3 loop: CAVGDSNNSPLHF. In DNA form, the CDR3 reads TGTGCCGTCGGGGACAGCAATAATTCACCCCTCCACTTT.

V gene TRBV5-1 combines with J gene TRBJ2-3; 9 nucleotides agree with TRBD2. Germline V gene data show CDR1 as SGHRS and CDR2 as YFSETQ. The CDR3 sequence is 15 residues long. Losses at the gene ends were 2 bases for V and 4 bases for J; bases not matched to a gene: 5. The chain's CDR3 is CASSFISGSADTQYF. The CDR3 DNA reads TGCGCCAGCAGCTTTATTAGCGGGAGTGCAGATACGCAGTATTTT.

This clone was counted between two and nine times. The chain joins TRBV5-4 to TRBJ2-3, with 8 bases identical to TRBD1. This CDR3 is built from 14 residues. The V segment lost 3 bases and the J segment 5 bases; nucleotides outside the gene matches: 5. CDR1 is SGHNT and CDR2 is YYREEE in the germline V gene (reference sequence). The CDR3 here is CASSWTGLGDTQYF. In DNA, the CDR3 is TGTGCCAGCAGCTGGACAGGGTTAGGAGATACGCAGTATTTT.

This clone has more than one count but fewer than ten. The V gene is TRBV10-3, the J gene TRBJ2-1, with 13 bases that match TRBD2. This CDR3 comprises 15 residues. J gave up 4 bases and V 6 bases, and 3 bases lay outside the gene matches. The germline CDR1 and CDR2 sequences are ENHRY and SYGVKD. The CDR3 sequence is CAIRQGLAGYNEQFF. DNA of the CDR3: TGTGCCATCAGACAGGGACTAGCGGGGTACAATGAGCAGTTCTTC.

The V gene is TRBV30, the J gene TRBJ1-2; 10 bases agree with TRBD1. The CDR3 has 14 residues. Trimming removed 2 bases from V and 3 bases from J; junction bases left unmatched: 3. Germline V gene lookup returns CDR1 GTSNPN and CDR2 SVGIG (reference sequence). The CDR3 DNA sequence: TGTGCCTGGAGTCGGACAGGGGGAGACTATGGCTACACCTTC. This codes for CAWSRTGGDYGYTF.

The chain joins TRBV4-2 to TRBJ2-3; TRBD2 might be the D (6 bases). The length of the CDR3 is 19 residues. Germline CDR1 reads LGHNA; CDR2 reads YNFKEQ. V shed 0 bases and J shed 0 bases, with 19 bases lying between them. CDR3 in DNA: TGTGCCAGCAGCCAAGATGGTGGTAGCGGAAGTCGTAGCACAGATACGCAGTATTTT. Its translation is CASSQDGGSGSRSTDTQYF.

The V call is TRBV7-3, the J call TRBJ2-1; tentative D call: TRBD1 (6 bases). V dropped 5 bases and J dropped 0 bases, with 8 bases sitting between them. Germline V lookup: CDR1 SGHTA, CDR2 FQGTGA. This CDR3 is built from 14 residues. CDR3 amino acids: CASSQQGSYNEQFF. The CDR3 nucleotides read TGTGCCAGCAGCCAACAGGGCTCCTACAATGAGCAGTTCTTC. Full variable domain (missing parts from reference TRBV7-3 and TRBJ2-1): GAGVSQTPSNKVTEKGKYVELRCDPISGHTALYWYRQSLGQGPEFLIYFQGTGAADDSGLPNDRFFAVRPEGSVSTLKIQRTERGDSAVYLCASSQQGSYNEQFFGPGTRLTVL.

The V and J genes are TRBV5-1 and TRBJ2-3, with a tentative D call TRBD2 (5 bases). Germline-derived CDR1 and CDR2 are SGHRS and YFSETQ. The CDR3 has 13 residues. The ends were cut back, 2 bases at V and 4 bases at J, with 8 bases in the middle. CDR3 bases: TGCGCCAGCAGCTTTGCCGGGGCAGATACGCAGTATTTT. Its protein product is CASSFAGADTQYF.

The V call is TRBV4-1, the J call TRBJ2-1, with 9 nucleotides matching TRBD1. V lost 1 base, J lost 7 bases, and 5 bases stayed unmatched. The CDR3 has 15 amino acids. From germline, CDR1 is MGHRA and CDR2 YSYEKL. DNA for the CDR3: TGCGCCAGCAGCCAAGTGGGGACAGGGCAAAATGAGCAGTTCTTC. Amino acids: CASSQVGTGQNEQFF.

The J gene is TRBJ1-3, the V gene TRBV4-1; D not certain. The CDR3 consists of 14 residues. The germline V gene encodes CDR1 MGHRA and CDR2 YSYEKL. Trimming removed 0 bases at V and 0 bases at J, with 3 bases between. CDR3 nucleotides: TGCGCCAGCAGCCAAGAGGACTCTGGAAACACCATATATTTT. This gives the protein CASSQEDSGNTIYF.

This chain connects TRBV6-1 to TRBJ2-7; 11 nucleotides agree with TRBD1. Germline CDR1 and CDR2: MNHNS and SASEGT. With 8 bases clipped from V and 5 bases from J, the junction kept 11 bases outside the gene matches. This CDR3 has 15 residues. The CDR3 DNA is TGTGCCAGCGGGGCACTAGGACAGGGGGCCCACGAGCAGTACTTC. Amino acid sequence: CASGALGQGAHEQYF.

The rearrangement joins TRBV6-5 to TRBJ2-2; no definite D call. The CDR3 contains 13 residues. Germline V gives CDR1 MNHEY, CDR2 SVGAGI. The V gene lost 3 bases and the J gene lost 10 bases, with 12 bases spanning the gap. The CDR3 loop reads CASSYKHYQELFF. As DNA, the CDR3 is TGTGCCAGCAGTTATAAACATTACCAGGAGCTGTTTTTT.

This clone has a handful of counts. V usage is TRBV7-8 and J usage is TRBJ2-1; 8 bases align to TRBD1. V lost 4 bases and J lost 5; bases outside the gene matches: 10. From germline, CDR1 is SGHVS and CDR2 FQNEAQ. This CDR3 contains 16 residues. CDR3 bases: TGTGCCAGCAGCTCACACACAGGGGGGCCCAACAATGAGCAGTTCTTC. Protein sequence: CASSSHTGGPNNEQFF.

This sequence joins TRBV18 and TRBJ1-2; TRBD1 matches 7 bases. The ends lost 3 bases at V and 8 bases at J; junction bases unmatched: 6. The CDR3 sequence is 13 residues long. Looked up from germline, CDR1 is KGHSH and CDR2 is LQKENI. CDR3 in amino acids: CASSPDREGGYTF. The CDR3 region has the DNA TGTGCCAGCTCACCCGACAGGGAGGGAGGCTACACCTTC.

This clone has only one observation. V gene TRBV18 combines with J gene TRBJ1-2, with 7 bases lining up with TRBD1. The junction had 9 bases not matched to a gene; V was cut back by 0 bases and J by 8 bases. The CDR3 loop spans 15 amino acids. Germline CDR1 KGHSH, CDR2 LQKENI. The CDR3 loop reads CASSPPWRTGGGYTF. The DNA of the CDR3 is TGTGCCAGCTCACCACCGTGGCGGACAGGCGGGGGCTACACCTTC. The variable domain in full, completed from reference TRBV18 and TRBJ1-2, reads NAGVMQNPRHLVRRRGQEARLRCSPMKGHSHVYWYRQLPEEGLKFMVYLQKENIIDESGMPKERFSAEFPKEGPSILRIQQVVRGDSAAYFCASSPPWRTGGGYTFGSGTRLTVV.

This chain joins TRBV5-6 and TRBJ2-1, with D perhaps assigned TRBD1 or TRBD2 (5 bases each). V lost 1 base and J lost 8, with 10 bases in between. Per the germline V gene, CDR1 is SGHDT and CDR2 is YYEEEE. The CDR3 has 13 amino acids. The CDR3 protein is CASSLRGPDEQFF. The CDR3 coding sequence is TGTGCCAGCAGCTTGAGGGGACCCGATGAGCAGTTCTTC.